This T cell receptor (beta chain) was found in a study of blood T cells in healthy people across ages. Study-wide results and limits: A roughly linear age-dependent decrease characterized TCR beta diversity per million T cells.

Primed by a sample-barcoded 5' primer and a J-beta primer mix, a second PCR proceeded for 7 to 11 cycles. One entry per CDR3 protein, called by TCRdb with MiXCR from the 5' RACE reads. This sample has about 580,000 distinct CDR3 sequences; roughly 48% occur once, and the top ten carry around 25%. Comment on this clonotype: Antigen: not known.

Trimming cost V 3 bases and J 2 bases, with 14 bases left between them. The CDR3 has 15 residues. Per germline, CDR1 MNHEY and CDR2 SMNVEV (reference sequence). This chain uses TRBV27 with TRBJ2-7; a weak D match, TRBD1 (6 bases). The origin of this receptor is an elderly man in good health. Sequencing was done on a sample of blood. Written as DNA, the CDR3 is TGTGCCAGCAGTTTTGACAGGCTCACTACCTACGAGCAGTACTTC. Its translation is CASSFDRLTTYEQYF.